The rows below give T cell receptor beta chains drawn from one sample of a study of OX40 agonist ivuxolimab in advanced cancers. Generated by immunoSEQ multiplex PCR, the TCRdb table keeps only in-frame clones and is missing some. The sample shows about 46,000 clones, roughly 85% of them seen only once. Sequenced here: CD4+ or CD8+ T cells sorted from blood, sampled in a trial of the OX40 agonist ivuxolimab. The origin of the receptors is an adult with an advanced solid tumor such as melanoma, head and neck, liver or kidney cancer. Each CDR3 is given with its conserved first and last residue. A D gene is named only where the DNA matches it firmly. The size of a clone is reported for some rows only, either as once, few or many, or as a class for expanded clones.

13,-,TRBV6-6,TRBJ1-2,-,TGTGCCAGCAGTTACAAGGTCAGGAGAGTTATGACCTTC,CASSYKVRRVMTF
15,TRBD2,TRBV7-2,TRBJ2-1,-,TGTGCCAGCAGCGGGCTAGCGGGGGTTTACAATGAGCAGTTCTTC,CASSGLAGVYNEQFF
13,-,TRBV9,TRBJ1-1,many,TGTGCCAGCAGCTGGACAGTGAACACTGAAGCTTTCTTT,CASSWTVNTEAFF
15,-,TRBV14,TRBJ1-2,-,TGTGCCAGCAGCCAACCGCCTCTCGGTAACTATGGCTACACCTTC,CASSQPPLGNYGYTF
15,TRBD1,TRBV5-1,TRBJ2-5,-,TGCGCCAGCAGCATTGGACAGGGGGCGGGTGAGACCCAGTACTTC,CASSIGQGAGETQYF
14,-,TRBV27,TRBJ2-1,-,TGTGCCAGCAGTGGCGGGGGCCCCTACAATGAGCAGTTCTTC,CASSGGGPYNEQFF
13,-,TRBV11-2,TRBJ2-7,-,TGTGCCAGCAGCCGTGCAGTAACCTACGAGCAGTACTTC,CASSRAVTYEQYF
15,TRBD2,TRBV6-1,TRBJ2-3,-,TGTGCCAGCAGTGGACTAGCGGGGGACACAGATACGCAGTATTTT,CASSGLAGDTDTQYF
14,-,TRBV29-1,TRBJ1-3,-,TGCAGCGTTGGGTTGTTAAGCTCTGGAAACACCATATATTTT,CSVGLLSSGNTIYF
17,-,TRBV4-1,TRBJ1-4,-,TGCGCCAGCAGCCAAGGCGGGGGCGCGCAACTTAATGAAAAACTGTTTTTT,CASSQGGGAQLNEKLFF
15,-,TRBV5-1,TRBJ2-1,-,TGCGCCAGCAGCCGCCGGATCGGCGGGGCGAATGAGCAGTTCTTC,CASSRRIGGANEQFF
14,-,TRBV27,TRBJ1-6,few,TGTGCCAGCAGTTCGCCGGGGTTGGGGTCACCCCTCCACTTT,CASSSPGLGSPLHF
12,TRBD2,TRBV7-3,TRBJ2-7,-,TGTGCCAGCAGCCCTGGGAGGGGCGAGCAGTACTTC,CASSPGRGEQYF
14,-,TRBV5-4,TRBJ1-4,-,TGTGCCAGCAGCCGGGGCGGGACTAATGAAAAACTGTTTTTT,CASSRGGTNEKLFF
18,-,TRBV4-1,TRBJ2-3,-,TGCGCCAGCAGCCAAGTTGATGATTCGCGGGAAGACTCTTATACGCAGTATTTT,CASSQVDDSREDSYTQYF
14,TRBD2,TRBV6-5,TRBJ2-7,once,TGTGCCAGCAGGTACCTAGCGGGGGCCTACGAGCAGTACTTC,CASRYLAGAYEQYF
14,TRBD1,TRBV6-5,TRBJ1-2,-,TGTGCCAGCAGTTATACGGGACAGGGTTTGGGCTACACCTTC,CASSYTGQGLGYTF
14,-,TRBV5-6,TRBJ2-3,-,TGTGCCAGCAGCGAGCCCGGACGCACAGATACGCAGTATTTT,CASSEPGRTDTQYF
14,-,TRBV28,TRBJ2-1,-,TGTGCCAGCAGTCTAGGAGGCTCCTACAATGAGCAGTTCTTC,CASSLGGSYNEQFF
13,-,TRBV29-1,TRBJ2-7,-,TGCAGCGTTGATACATCTTCTGCCGGCGAGCAGTACTTC,CSVDTSSAGEQYF